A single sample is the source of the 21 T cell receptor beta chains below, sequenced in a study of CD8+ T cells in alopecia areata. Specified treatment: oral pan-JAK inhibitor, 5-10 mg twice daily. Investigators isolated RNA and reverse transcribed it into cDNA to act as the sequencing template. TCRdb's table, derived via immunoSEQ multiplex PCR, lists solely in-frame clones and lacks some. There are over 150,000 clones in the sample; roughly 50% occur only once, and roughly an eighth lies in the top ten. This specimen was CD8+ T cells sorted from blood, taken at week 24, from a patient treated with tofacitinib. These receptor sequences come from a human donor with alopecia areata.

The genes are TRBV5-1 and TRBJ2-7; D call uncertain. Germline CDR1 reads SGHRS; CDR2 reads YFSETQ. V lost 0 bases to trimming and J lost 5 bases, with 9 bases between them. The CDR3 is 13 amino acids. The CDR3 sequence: CASSLVGTNEQYF. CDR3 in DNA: TGCGCCAGCAGCTTGGTGGGCACCAACGAGCAGTACTTC. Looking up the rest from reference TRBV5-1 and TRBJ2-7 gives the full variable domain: KAGVTQTPRYLIKTRGQQVTLSCSPISGHRSVSWYQQTPGQGLQFLFEYFSETQRNKGNFPGRFSGRQFSNSRSEMNVSTLELGDSALYLCASSLVGTNEQYFGPGTRLTVT.

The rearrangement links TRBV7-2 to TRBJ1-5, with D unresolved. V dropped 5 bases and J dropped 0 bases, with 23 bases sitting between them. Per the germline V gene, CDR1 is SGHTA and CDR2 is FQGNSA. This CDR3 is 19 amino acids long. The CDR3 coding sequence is TGTGCCAGCAGCAACCAGCGCTCCCCAAACCTAGATAGCAATCAGCCCCAGCATTTT. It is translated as CASSNQRSPNLDSNQPQHF.

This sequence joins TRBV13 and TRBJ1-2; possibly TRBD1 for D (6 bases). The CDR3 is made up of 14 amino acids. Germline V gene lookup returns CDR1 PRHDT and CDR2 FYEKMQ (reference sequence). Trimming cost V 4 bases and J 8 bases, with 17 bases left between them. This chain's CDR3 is CASSSKQGRGGYTF. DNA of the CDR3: TGTGCCAGCAGCTCCAAACAGGGTCGGGGAGGCTACACCTTC.

CDR3 amino acids: CASEGEETQYF. The CDR3 DNA follows: TGTGCCTCGGAGGGAGAAGAGACCCAGTACTTC. This chain joins TRBV7-9 and TRBJ2-5; D is possibly TRBD2 (6 bases). CDR3 length: 11 amino acids. Per the germline V gene, CDR1 is SEHNR and CDR2 is FQNEAQ (reference sequence). The V gene lost 11 bases and the J gene lost 3 bases, with 10 bases spanning the gap.

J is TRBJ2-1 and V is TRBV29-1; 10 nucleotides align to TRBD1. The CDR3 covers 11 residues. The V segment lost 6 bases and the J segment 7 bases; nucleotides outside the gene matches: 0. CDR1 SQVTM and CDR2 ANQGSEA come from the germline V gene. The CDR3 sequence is CSVGQGNEQFF. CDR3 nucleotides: TGCAGCGTGGGACAGGGGAATGAGCAGTTCTTC.

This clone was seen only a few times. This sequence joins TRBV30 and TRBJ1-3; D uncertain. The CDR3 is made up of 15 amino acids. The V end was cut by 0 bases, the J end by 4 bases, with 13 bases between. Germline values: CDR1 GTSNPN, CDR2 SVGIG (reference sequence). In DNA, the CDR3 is TGTGCCTGGAGTGTAGCCGTGGGTTCAGGAAACACCATATATTTT. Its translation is CAWSVAVGSGNTIYF.

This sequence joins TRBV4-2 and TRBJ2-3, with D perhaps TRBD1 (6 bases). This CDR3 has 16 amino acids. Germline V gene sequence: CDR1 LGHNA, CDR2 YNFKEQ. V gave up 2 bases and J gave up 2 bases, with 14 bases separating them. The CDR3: CASSQRLQGATDTQYF. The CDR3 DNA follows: TGTGCCAGCAGCCAAAGATTACAGGGAGCCACAGATACGCAGTATTTT.

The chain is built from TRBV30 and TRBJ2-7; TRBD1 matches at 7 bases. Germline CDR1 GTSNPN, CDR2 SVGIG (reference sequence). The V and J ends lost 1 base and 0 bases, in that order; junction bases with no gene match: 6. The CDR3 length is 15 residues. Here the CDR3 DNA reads TGTGCCTGGAGTGCTCGGACAGGATACTCCTACGAGCAGTACTTC. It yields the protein CAWSARTGYSYEQYF.

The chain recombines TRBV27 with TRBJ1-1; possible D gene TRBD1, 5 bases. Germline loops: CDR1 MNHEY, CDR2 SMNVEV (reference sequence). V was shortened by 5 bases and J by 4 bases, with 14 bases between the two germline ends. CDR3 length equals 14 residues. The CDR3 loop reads CASSNQGWGTEAFF. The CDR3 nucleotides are TGTGCCAGCAGTAACCAGGGATGGGGCACTGAAGCTTTCTTT.

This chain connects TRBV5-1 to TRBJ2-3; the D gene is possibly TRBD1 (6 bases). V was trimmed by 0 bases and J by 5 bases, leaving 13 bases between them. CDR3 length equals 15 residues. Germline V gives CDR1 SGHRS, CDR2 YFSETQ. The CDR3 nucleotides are TGCGCCAGCAGCTTGGTGGGGGCGCAGGGAGATACGCAGTATTTT. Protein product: CASSLVGAQGDTQYF.

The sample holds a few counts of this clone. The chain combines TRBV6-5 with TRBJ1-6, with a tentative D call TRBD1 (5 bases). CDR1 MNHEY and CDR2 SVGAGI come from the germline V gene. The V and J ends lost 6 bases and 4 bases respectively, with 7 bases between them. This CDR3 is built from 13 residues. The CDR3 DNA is TGTGCCAGCAGGCAGGGTTATAATTCACCCCTCCACTTT. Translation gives CASRQGYNSPLHF.

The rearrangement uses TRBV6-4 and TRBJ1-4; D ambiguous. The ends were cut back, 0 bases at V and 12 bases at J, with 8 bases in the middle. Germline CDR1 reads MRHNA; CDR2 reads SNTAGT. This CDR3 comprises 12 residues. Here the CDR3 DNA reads TGTGCCAGCAGTGACTCGGGGTTGGAACTGTTTTTT. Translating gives CASSDSGLELFF.

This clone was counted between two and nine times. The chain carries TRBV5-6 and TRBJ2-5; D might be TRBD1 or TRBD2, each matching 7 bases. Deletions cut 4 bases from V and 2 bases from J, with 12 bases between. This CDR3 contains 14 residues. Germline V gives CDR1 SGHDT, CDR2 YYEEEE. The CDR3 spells CASSSGTAQETQYF. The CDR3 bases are TGTGCCAGCAGCAGCGGGACAGCACAAGAGACCCAGTACTTC.

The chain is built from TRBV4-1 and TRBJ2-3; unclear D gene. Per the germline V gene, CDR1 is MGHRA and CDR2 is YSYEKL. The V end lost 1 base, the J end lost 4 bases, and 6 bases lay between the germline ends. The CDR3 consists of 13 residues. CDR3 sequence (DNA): TGCGCCAGCAGCCAAGTCCGGTCAGATACGCAGTATTTT. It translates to CASSQVRSDTQYF.

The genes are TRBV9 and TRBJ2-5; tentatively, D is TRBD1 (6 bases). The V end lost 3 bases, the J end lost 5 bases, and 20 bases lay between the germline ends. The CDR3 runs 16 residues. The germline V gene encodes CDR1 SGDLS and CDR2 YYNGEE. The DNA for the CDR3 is TGTGCCAGCAGCGACCGGGACACCCAAGTAATGGAGACCCAGTACTTC. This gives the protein CASSDRDTQVMETQYF. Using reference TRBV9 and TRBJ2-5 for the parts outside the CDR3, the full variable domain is DSGVTQTPKHLITATGQRVTLRCSPRSGDLSVYWYQQSLDQGLQFLIQYYNGEERAKGNILERFSAQQFPDLHSELNLSSLELGDSALYFCASSDRDTQVMETQYFGPGTRLLVL.

The CDR3 region has the DNA TGTGCCAGCAGCCAACCGGGAGCCTCCTACAATGAGCAGTTCTTC. Translated, it gives CASSQPGASYNEQFF. The gene calls are TRBV7-9 and TRBJ2-1, with a tentative D call TRBD2 (6 bases). The CDR3 contains 15 residues. Germline CDR1 is SEHNR and CDR2 is FQNEAQ (reference sequence). V lost 5 bases and J 0 bases, leaving 11 bases between the germline ends.

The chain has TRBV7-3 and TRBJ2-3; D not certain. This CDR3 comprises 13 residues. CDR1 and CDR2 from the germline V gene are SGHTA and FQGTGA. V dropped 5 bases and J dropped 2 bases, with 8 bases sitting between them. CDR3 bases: TGTGCCAGCAGCACGGAGCTCACAGATACGCAGTATTTT. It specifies CASSTELTDTQYF. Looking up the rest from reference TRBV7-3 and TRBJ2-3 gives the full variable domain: GAGVSQTPSNKVTEKGKYVELRCDPISGHTALYWYRQSLGQGPEFLIYFQGTGAADDSGLPNDRFFAVRPEGSVSTLKIQRTERGDSAVYLCASSTELTDTQYFGPGTRLTVL.

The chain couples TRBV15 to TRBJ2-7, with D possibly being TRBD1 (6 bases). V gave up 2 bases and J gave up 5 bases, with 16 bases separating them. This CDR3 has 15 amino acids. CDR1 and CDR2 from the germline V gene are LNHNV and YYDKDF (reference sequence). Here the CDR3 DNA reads TGTGCCACCAGCAGACAACAGGGATCGAGAGACGAGCAGTACTTC. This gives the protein CATSRQQGSRDEQYF.

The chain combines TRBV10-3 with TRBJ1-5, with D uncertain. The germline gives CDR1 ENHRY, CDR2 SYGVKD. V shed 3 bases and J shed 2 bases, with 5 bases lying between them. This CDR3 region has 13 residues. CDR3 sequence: CAISETGNQPQHF. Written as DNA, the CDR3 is TGTGCCATCAGTGAAACGGGCAATCAGCCCCAGCATTTT.

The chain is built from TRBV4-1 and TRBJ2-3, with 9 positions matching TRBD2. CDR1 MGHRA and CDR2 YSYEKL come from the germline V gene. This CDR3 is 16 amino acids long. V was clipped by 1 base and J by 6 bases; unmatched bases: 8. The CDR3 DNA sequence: TGCGCCAGCAGCCAAGCGCCGGGACTAGCCGCTGATACGCAGTATTTT. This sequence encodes CASSQAPGLAADTQYF.

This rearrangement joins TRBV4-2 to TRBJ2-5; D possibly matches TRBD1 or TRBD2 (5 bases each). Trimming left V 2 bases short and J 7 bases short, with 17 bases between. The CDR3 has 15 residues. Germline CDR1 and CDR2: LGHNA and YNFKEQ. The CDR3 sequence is CASSQWRTFQGTQYF. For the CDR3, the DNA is TGTGCCAGCAGCCAATGGAGGACCTTCCAGGGGACCCAGTACTTC.